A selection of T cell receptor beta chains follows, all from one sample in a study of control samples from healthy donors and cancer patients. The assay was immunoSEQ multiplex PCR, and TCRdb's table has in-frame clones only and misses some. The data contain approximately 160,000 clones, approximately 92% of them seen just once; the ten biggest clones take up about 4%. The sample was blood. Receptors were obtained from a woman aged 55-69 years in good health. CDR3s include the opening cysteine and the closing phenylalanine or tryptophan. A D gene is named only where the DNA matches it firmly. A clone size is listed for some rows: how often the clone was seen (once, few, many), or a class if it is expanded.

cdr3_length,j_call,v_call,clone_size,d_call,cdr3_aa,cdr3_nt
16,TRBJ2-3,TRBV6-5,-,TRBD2,CASSYDPAGGVGTQYF,TGTGCCAGCAGTTACGATCCAGCGGGGGGAGTCGGTACGCAGTATTTT
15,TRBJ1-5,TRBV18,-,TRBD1,CASSRGTGGVEPQHF,TGTGCCAGCTCACGAGGGACAGGGGGAGTCGAGCCCCAGCATTTT
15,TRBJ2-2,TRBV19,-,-,CASSRQGAQAGELFF,TGTGCCAGTAGCAGGCAGGGAGCCCAAGCCGGGGAGCTGTTTTTT
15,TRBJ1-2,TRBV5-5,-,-,CASSLERFTIYGYTF,TGTGCCAGCAGCTTGGAACGCTTTACGATCTATGGCTACACCTTC
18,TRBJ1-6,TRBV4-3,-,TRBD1,CASSQGLVAGQGNSPLHF,TGCGCCAGCAGCCAAGGGTTAGTGGCGGGACAGGGTAATTCACCCCTCCACTTT
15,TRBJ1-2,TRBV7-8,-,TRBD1,CASSLGTGTQYGYTF,TGTGCCAGCAGCTTGGGGACAGGGACCCAGTATGGCTACACCTTC
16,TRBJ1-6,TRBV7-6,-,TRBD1,CASSSRQGVQNSPLHF,TGTGCCAGCAGCTCGCGACAGGGGGTCCAAAATTCACCCCTCCACTTT
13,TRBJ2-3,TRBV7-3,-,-,CASSLSGSDTQYF,TGTGCCAGCAGCTTAAGCGGCTCAGATACGCAGTATTTT
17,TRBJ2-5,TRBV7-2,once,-,CASSLASSSPVLKTQYF,TGTGCCAGCAGCTTAGCTTCGTCTAGCCCAGTCTTAAAGACTCAGTACTTC
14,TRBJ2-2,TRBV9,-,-,CASSVTGAPGELFF,TGTGCCAGCAGCGTAACGGGGGCCCCCGGGGAGCTGTTTTTT
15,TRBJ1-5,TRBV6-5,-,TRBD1,CASRRQGGSNQPQHF,TGTGCCAGCAGACGACAGGGAGGAAGCAATCAGCCCCAGCATTTT
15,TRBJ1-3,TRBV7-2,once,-,CASSPGLSSGNTIYF,TGTGCCAGCAGCCCCGGACTGTCCTCTGGAAACACCATATATTTT
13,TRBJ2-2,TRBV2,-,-,CASSQTNVGELFF,TGTGCCAGCAGCCAGACTAATGTCGGGGAGCTGTTTTTT
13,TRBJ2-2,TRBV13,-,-,CASSDRSTGELFF,TGTGCCAGCAGCGACAGATCCACCGGGGAGCTGTTTTTT
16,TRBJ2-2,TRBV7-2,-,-,CASRPPGGANTGELFF,TGTGCCAGCAGACCTCCGGGCGGAGCGAACACCGGGGAGCTGTTTTTT
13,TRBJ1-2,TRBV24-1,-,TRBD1,CATSAGQGGGYTF,TGTGCCACCAGTGCGGGACAGGGAGGCGGCTACACCTTC
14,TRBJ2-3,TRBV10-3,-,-,CATGEGISTDTQYF,TGTGCCACAGGGGAAGGGATTAGCACAGATACGCAGTATTTT
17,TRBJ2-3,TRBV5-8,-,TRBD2,CASSLGLAGDSTDTQYF,TGTGCCAGCAGCTTGGGGCTAGCGGGGGATAGCACAGATACGCAGTATTTT
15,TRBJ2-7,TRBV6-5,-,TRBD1,CASSSPGQAAYEQYF,TGTGCCAGCAGTTCCCCGGGACAGGCCGCCTACGAGCAGTACTTC
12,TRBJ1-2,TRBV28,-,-,CASSSGRNGYTF,TGTGCCAGCAGTTCGGGGAGGAATGGCTACACCTTC
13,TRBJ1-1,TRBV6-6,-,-,CASSYSQNTEAFF,TGTGCCAGCAGTTACAGTCAGAACACTGAAGCTTTCTTT
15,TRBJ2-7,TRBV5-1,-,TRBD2,CASSYLAGSSYEQYF,TGCGCCAGCAGCTACCTAGCGGGGAGCTCCTACGAGCAGTACTTC
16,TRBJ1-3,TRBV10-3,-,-,CAISDSGSSSGNTIYF,TGTGCCATCAGTGATTCGGGCAGCAGCTCTGGAAACACCATATATTTT
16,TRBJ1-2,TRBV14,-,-,CASSQANPTYGNGYTF,TGTGCCAGCAGCCAAGCAAACCCGACATACGGCAATGGCTACACCTTC
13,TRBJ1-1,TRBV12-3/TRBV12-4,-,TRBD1,CASTMTGGTEAFF,TGTGCCAGCACCATGACAGGGGGCACTGAAGCTTTCTTT
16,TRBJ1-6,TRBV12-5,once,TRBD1,CASGLGTGAARSPLHF,TGTGCTAGTGGGCTAGGTACAGGGGCGGCCAGATCACCCCTCCACTTT
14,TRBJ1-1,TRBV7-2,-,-,CASSAAGMNTEAFF,TGTGCCAGCAGCGCCGCGGGGATGAACACTGAAGCTTTCTTT
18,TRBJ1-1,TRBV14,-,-,CASSQTPGLFRWDTEAFF,TGTGCCAGCAGCCAAACACCGGGACTTTTTAGGTGGGACACTGAAGCTTTCTTT
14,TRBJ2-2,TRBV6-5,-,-,CASSLGLTGGELFF,TGTGCCAGCAGTCTAGGACTTACGGGCGGGGAGCTGTTTTTT
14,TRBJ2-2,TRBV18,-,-,CASSISVGTGELFF,TGTGCCAGCTCAATTAGCGTGGGGACCGGGGAGCTGTTTTTT
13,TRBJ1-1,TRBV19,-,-,CASSIALDTEAFF,TGTGCCAGTAGTATAGCCCTAGACACTGAAGCTTTCTTT
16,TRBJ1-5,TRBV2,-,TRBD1,CASSGQTRGGNQPQHF,TGTGCCAGCAGTGGACAGACCAGGGGGGGCAATCAGCCCCAGCATTTT
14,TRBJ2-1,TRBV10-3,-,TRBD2,CAISRGGSYNEQFF,TGTGCCATCAGCCGCGGGGGGTCCTACAATGAGCAGTTCTTC
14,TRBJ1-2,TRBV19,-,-,CASSIVPGDYGYTF,TGTGCCAGTAGTATAGTGCCGGGAGACTATGGCTACACCTTC
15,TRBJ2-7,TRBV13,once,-,CASSSEGGSAYEQYF,TGTGCCAGCAGCTCAGAAGGGGGGTCCGCCTACGAGCAGTACTTC
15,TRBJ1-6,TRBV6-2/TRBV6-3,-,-,CASSLYRDFSSPLHF,TGTGCCAGCAGTTTGTACAGGGATTTTAGTTCACCCCTCCACTTT
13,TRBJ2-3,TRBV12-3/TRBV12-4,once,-,CASSPPRGYTQYF,TGTGCCAGCAGTCCCCCTCGCGGCTATACGCAGTATTTT
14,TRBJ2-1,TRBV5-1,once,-,CASLGAGDYNEQFF,TGCGCCAGTCTGGGAGCGGGCGATTACAATGAGCAGTTCTTC
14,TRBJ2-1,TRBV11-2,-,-,CASSLGLAYNEQFF,TGTGCCAGCAGCTTAGGGCTCGCTTACAATGAGCAGTTCTTC
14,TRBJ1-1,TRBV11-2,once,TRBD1,CASSTQGGGTEAFF,TGTGCCAGCAGCACACAGGGGGGCGGCACTGAAGCTTTCTTT
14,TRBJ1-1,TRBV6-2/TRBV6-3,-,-,CASSYMERGTEAFF,TGTGCCAGCAGTTACATGGAGCGGGGCACTGAAGCTTTCTTT
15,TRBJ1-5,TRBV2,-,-,CASSDRPAEYQPQHF,TGTGCCAGCAGTGATCGTCCGGCAGAGTATCAGCCCCAGCATTTT
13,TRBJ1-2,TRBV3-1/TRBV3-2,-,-,CASSQETRYGYTF,TGTGCCAGCAGCCAAGAAACCAGGTATGGCTACACCTTC
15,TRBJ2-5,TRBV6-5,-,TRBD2,CASSERGVGQETQYF,TGTGCCAGCAGCGAGCGGGGGGTGGGGCAAGAGACCCAGTACTTC
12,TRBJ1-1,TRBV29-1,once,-,CSVGHPNTEAFF,TGCAGCGTTGGACACCCAAACACTGAAGCTTTCTTT